Below are 16 T cell receptor beta chains sequenced from a single sample in a study of vaccination and CD4 T cells after COVID-19. No antigen is known for these receptors. The Oncomine TCR Beta short-read assay sequenced DNA from cultured CD4+ T cells. TCRdb itself ran the PCR reads through MiXCR, one entry per CDR3 protein. Found here are about 25,000 distinct CDR3 sequences, around 45% of them singletons; the top ten hold roughly 6.1%. Treatment defined: roughly ten-day PBMC culture with coronavirus spike peptide pools or control peptides (ViraFEST assay). The sample was CD4+ T cells from blood, cultured in vitro. The origin of the receptors is a human donor who had recovered from COVID-19.

The chain carries TRBV2 and TRBJ1-6; D unresolved. The CDR3 has 12 amino acids. V gave up 6 bases and J gave up 9 bases, with 9 bases separating them. Germline V lookup: CDR1 SNHLY, CDR2 FYNNEI. The CDR3 sequence is CASSLDGSPLHF. DNA of the CDR3: TGTGCCAGCAGCCTAGACGGTTCACCCCTCCACTTT.

With respect to this clonotype: Relative to the germline gene, one junction end is altered; a read error may explain this. The chain links TRBV7-7 to TRBJ2-2; no clear D gene. Germline V gene sequence: CDR1 SSHAT, CDR2 FNYEAQ (reference sequence). The CDR3 loop spans 12 amino acids. The CDR3 sequence: CASSYNTGELFF. CDR3 bases: TGTGCTAGCAGTTATAACACCGGGGAGCTGTTTTTT.

This chain connects TRBV18 to TRBJ1-2; D unclear. Germline loops: CDR1 KGHSH, CDR2 LQKENI. The CDR3 spans 15 residues. Trimming took off 3 bases at V and 1 base at J, with 12 bases between the two ends. CDR3 loop: CASSPMEQINYGYTF. The DNA for the CDR3 is TGTGCCAGCTCACCTATGGAACAAATTAACTATGGCTACACCTTC.

This clonotype has just a few counts. The CDR3 spells CATSDRTGNYEQYF. In nucleotides, the CDR3 is TGTGCCACCAGTGACCGGACAGGGAACTACGAGCAGTACTTC. The chain carries TRBV24-1 and TRBJ2-7; 8 nucleotides line up with TRBD1. The ends lost 4 bases at V and 3 bases at J; junction bases unmatched: 4. Germline V CDR1 and CDR2: KGHDR, SFDVKD. The CDR3 is 14 amino acids.

There are a few counts of this clonotype. The CDR3 is CASSGQGTISYNSPLHF. DNA of the CDR3: TGTGCCAGCAGTGGTCAGGGGACAATCTCCTATAATTCACCCCTCCACTTT. V and J are TRBV2 and TRBJ1-6, with D possibly TRBD1 on 6 matching bases. The CDR3 extends over 17 amino acids. CDR1 and CDR2 from the germline V gene are SNHLY and FYNNEI. V lost 4 bases, J lost 0 bases, and 13 bases lay in between.

This chain uses TRBV7-2 with TRBJ2-5; D might be TRBD2 (5 bases). The CDR3 totals 14 residues. V dropped 3 bases and J dropped 3 bases, with 11 bases sitting between them. Germline CDR1 SGHTA, CDR2 FQGNSA. CDR3 bases: TGTGCCAGCAGCTTCCTTGCTAGCAAAGAGACCCAGTACTTC. Protein sequence: CASSFLASKETQYF.

The chain links TRBV5-4 to TRBJ1-2; D is ambiguous. The CDR3 extends over 14 amino acids. Germline-derived CDR1 and CDR2 are SGHNT and YYREEE (reference sequence). V gave up 1 base and J gave up 2 bases, with 9 bases separating them. CDR3 DNA: TGTGCCAGCAGCTTGCCAGGCCCAAACTATGGCTACACCTTC. Protein: CASSLPGPNYGYTF.

This clonotype was recorded a few times. The chain has TRBV6-5 and TRBJ2-7, with 7 bases identical to TRBD1. Germline CDR1 MNHEY, CDR2 SVGAGI. The V and J ends lost 2 bases and 2 bases, in that order; junction bases with no gene match: 3. The CDR3 spans 14 residues. The CDR3 DNA is TGTGCCAGCAGTTACCGTGGACAGGCCTACGAGCAGTACTTC. As protein: CASSYRGQAYEQYF.

There are a few counts of this clonotype. The gene calls are TRBV6-1 and TRBJ2-7; a possible D gene is TRBD2 (5 bases). CDR3 length equals 15 residues. Germline V gene lookup returns CDR1 MNHNS and CDR2 SASEGT. With 6 bases removed from V and 2 bases from J, the gap between germline ends came to 17 bases. The CDR3 sequence is CASRVEWTAAYEQYF. CDR3 nucleotide sequence: TGTGCCAGCAGGGTAGAGTGGACTGCGGCCTACGAGCAGTACTTC.

A few counts support this clonotype. The gene calls are TRBV15 and TRBJ1-2; D gene unclear. The CDR3 extends over 12 amino acids. V was clipped by 1 base and J by 5 bases, with 5 bases between them. Germline loops: CDR1 LNHNV, CDR2 YYDKDF (reference sequence). The CDR3 DNA reads as TGTGCCACCAGCAGAGTCGGGTATGGCTACACCTTC. Its protein is CATSRVGYGYTF.

The V call is TRBV7-2, the J call TRBJ2-2; maybe TRBD2 (5 bases). This CDR3 is built from 15 residues. Trimming stripped 1 base from V and 6 bases from J, with 12 bases between. Germline V lookup: CDR1 SGHTA, CDR2 FQGNSA. In DNA form, the CDR3 reads TGTGCCAGCAGCTTAGAGGCTAGCTCGGCCGGGGAGCTGTTTTTT. Translated: CASSLEASSAGELFF.

The rearrangement links TRBV20-1 to TRBJ1-1, with D possibly matching TRBD1 (6 bases). The CDR3 totals 13 residues. The V and J ends lost 4 bases and 5 bases respectively, with 14 bases between them. Germline CDR1 and CDR2: DFQATT and SNEGSKA (reference sequence). CDR3 DNA: TGCAGTGCTACGGGGGCGTTGGGTACTGAAGCTTTCTTT. This sequence encodes CSATGALGTEAFF.

This clonotype was seen a handful of times. The chain recombines TRBV19 with TRBJ2-5; 7 nucleotides line up with TRBD1. V gave up 9 bases and J gave up 9 bases; unmatched junction bases: 16. This CDR3 is built from 14 residues. Per the germline V gene, CDR1 is LNHDA and CDR2 is SQIVND (reference sequence). CDR3 coding DNA: TGTGCCAGCAGCATCAGGGGGTTGAGAGGGGCCCAGTACTTC. Residues: CASSIRGLRGAQYF.

This chain uses TRBV5-1 with TRBJ2-2; D is perhaps TRBD1 (5 bases). Trimming took 3 bases from V and 6 from J, leaving 12 bases between them. The CDR3 runs 14 residues. CDR1 and CDR2 from the germline V gene are SGHRS and YFSETQ. For the CDR3, the DNA is TGCGCCAGCAGCTCAGGGTATTCGGCCGGGGAGCTGTTTTTT. Translating gives CASSSGYSAGELFF.

This sequence joins TRBV11-2 and TRBJ2-1, with 7 nucleotides matching TRBD2. The CDR3 covers 13 residues. Trimming at V came to 8 bases and at J to 4 bases, leaving 5 bases not matched to a gene. The germline V gene encodes CDR1 SGHAT and CDR2 FQNNGV. The CDR3 DNA reads as TGTGCCAGCGCCGGGAGGCTGTACAATGAGCAGTTCTTC. As protein: CASAGRLYNEQFF.

The chain links TRBV11-2 to TRBJ2-1, with TRBD2 matching 12 bases. V was clipped by 6 bases and J by 8 bases; unmatched bases: 17. Germline CDR1 and CDR2: SGHAT and FQNNGV. The CDR3 contains 18 residues. CDR3 sequence: CASRALAGGHSRTHEQFF. As DNA, the CDR3 is TGTGCCAGCAGGGCGCTAGCGGGGGGGCATAGTCGGACACATGAGCAGTTCTTC.